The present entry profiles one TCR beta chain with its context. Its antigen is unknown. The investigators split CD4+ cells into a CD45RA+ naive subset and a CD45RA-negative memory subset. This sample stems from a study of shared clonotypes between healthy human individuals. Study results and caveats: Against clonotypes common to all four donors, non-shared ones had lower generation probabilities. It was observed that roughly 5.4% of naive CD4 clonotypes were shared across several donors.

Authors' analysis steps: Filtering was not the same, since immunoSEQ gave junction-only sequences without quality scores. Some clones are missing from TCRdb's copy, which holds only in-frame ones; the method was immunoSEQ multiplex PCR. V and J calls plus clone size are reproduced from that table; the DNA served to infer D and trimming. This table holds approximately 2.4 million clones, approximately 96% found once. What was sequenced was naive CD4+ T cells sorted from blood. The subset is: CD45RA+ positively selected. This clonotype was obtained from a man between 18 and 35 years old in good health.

In DNA form, the CDR3 reads TGTGCCAGCAGCTTACCGGGGACTAGGGGGACTGAAGCTTTCTTT. Its protein product is CASSLPGTRGTEAFF. The J gene is TRBJ1-1, the V gene TRBV11-2; tentatively, D is TRBD1 (6 bases). V lost 2 bases to trimming and J lost 5 bases, with 15 bases between them. CDR3 length: 15 amino acids. CDR1 is SGHAT, CDR2 FQNNGV, per germline. Full variable domain (missing parts from reference TRBV11-2 and TRBJ1-1): EAGVAQSPRYKIIEKRQSVAFWCNPISGHATLYWYQQILGQGPKLLIQFQNNGVVDDSQLPKDRFSAERLKGVDSTLKIQPAKLEDSAVYLCASSLPGTRGTEAFFGQGTRLTVV.